The text below deals with one T cell receptor (beta chain). The table came from immunoSEQ multiplex PCR; TCRdb's copy has only in-frame clones and leaves some out. The table has over 50,000 clones, 75% to 90% seen once; the top ten hold roughly 0.82%. These data come from a study of T cell changes during pregnancy in multiple sclerosis. Sample: peripheral blood, taken in the first trimester of pregnancy. The receptor's source is a female donor in good health, enrolled as a control in a pregnancy study.

The CDR3 DNA is TGTGCCAGCAGCTTCCTCAGGGATGGAAACACTGAAGCTTTCTTT. Protein product: CASSFLRDGNTEAFF. The chain is built from TRBV7-8 and TRBJ1-1; D is possibly TRBD1 (5 bases). The CDR3 sequence is 15 residues long. Germline V lookup: CDR1 SGHVS, CDR2 FQNEAQ. V was clipped by 3 bases and J by 2 bases, with 13 bases between them.